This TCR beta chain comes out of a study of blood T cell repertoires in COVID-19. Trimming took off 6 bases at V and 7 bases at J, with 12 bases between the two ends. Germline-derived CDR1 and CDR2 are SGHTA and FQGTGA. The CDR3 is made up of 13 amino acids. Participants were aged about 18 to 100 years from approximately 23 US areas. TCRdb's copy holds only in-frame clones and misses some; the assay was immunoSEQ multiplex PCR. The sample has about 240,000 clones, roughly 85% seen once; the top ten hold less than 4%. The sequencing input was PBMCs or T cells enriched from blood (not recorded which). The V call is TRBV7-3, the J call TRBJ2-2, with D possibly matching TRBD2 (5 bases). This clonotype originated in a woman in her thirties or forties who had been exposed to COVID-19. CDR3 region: CASSPGDGGELFF. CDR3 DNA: TGTGCCAGCAGTCCCGGGGATGGCGGGGAGCTGTTTTTT.